Below are 28 T cell receptor beta chains sequenced from a single sample in a study of OX40 agonist ivuxolimab in advanced cancers. The protocol was immunoSEQ multiplex PCR, while the TCRdb copy is restricted to in-frame clones and leaves out a portion. The data contain almost 70,000 clones, approximately 90% of them seen just once; the ten biggest clones take up under 0.35%. Sample: CD4+ or CD8+ T cells sorted from blood, taken in a trial of the OX40 agonist ivuxolimab. The receptors originated from an adult with an advanced solid tumor such as melanoma, head and neck, liver or kidney cancer.

The chain joins TRBV6-1 to TRBJ2-7, with unresolved D. Per germline, CDR1 MNHNS and CDR2 SASEGT. Trimming pared 3 bases from V and 6 bases from J, leaving 12 bases between. This CDR3 region has 13 residues. CDR3 sequence: CASSDPSPSEQYF. DNA for the CDR3: TGTGCCAGCAGTGACCCCTCCCCCAGCGAGCAGTACTTC.

Concerning this clone itself: Other DNA sequences in the sample encode the same CDR3. This rearrangement joins TRBV11-2 to TRBJ2-1, with 10 bases identical to TRBD2. The CDR3 sequence is 16 residues long. Germline CDR1 is SGHAT and CDR2 is FQNNGV. The ends lost 6 bases at V and 4 bases at J; junction bases unmatched: 9. The CDR3 loop is CASRRTSGNTYNEQFF. The CDR3 DNA follows: TGTGCCAGCAGGCGAACTAGCGGGAATACATACAATGAGCAGTTCTTC. Full variable domain (remainder filled in from reference TRBV11-2 and TRBJ2-1): EAGVAQSPRYKIIEKRQSVAFWCNPISGHATLYWYQQILGQGPKLLIQFQNNGVVDDSQLPKDRFSAERLKGVDSTLKIQPAKLEDSAVYLCASRRTSGNTYNEQFFGPGTRLTVL.

The sample holds a few counts of this clone. V is TRBV6-5 and J is TRBJ1-2, with 10 bases matching TRBD1. This CDR3 has 16 residues. Trimming took 0 bases from V and 4 from J; bases not matched to a gene: 5. Germline V gene data show CDR1 as MNHEY and CDR2 as SVGAGI. The CDR3 DNA reads TGTGCCAGCAGTTACTCGAGGACAGGGGGTCCCTATGGCTACACCTTC. Protein: CASSYSRTGGPYGYTF.

The chain links TRBV11-2 to TRBJ2-1; 8 nucleotides line up with TRBD2. Germline-derived CDR1 and CDR2 are SGHAT and FQNNGV. CDR3 length equals 15 residues. J lost 3 bases, V lost 3 bases, and 4 bases had no gene match. In DNA form, the CDR3 reads TGTGCCAGCAGCTTTCAACTAGCGGTCTACAATGAGCAGTTCTTC. Translated: CASSFQLAVYNEQFF. The whole variable domain, remainder taken from reference TRBV11-2 and TRBJ2-1, is EAGVAQSPRYKIIEKRQSVAFWCNPISGHATLYWYQQILGQGPKLLIQFQNNGVVDDSQLPKDRFSAERLKGVDSTLKIQPAKLEDSAVYLCASSFQLAVYNEQFFGPGTRLTVL.

The genes are TRBV5-6 and TRBJ2-2; TRBD1 matches at 7 bases. The CDR3 is 16 residues long. J gave up 0 bases and V 0 bases, and 2 bases lay outside the gene matches. Germline V gene sequence: CDR1 SGHDT, CDR2 YYEEEE. CDR3 protein: CASSLVGTANTGELFF. Here the CDR3 DNA reads TGTGCCAGCAGCTTGGTCGGGACAGCGAACACCGGGGAGCTGTTTTTT.

The chain is built from TRBV5-1 and TRBJ2-7, with D hard to call. This CDR3 is 15 amino acids long. Trimming took off 0 bases at V and 0 bases at J, with 10 bases between the two ends. Per germline, CDR1 SGHRS and CDR2 YFSETQ. The CDR3 region is CASSLAVQASYEQYF. For the CDR3, the DNA is TGCGCCAGCAGCTTGGCGGTACAAGCCTCCTACGAGCAGTACTTC.

The chain carries TRBV12-5 and TRBJ2-7; a weak D match, TRBD1 (6 bases). The germline V and J ends were trimmed by 3 bases and 5 bases, with 11 bases remaining between them. The CDR3 extends over 13 amino acids. Per germline, CDR1 LGHNT and CDR2 FRNRAP. CDR3 sequence: CASGLDTGNEQYF. The CDR3 DNA follows: TGTGCTAGTGGTTTAGACACAGGGAACGAGCAGTACTTC. Together with reference TRBV12-5 and TRBJ2-7, the CDR3 gives the full variable domain: DARVTQTPRHKVTEMGQEVTMRCQPILGHNTVFWYRQTMMQGLELLAYFRNRAPLDDSGMPKDRFSAEMPDATLATLKIQPSEPRDSAVYFCASGLDTGNEQYFGPGTRLTVT.

J is TRBJ2-1 and V is TRBV5-4; TRBD1 matches 9 bases. Per germline, CDR1 SGHNT and CDR2 YYREEE (reference sequence). The CDR3 is 16 amino acids. J lost 6 bases, V lost 4 bases, and 11 bases had no gene match. CDR3 sequence (DNA): TGTGCCAGCAGCATTATTACCGGGACAGGGAGCAATGAGCAGTTCTTC. This codes for CASSIITGTGSNEQFF.

The chain couples TRBV6-6 to TRBJ1-4; unclear D gene. The CDR3 sequence is 12 residues long. Trimming removed 6 bases from V and 8 bases from J, with 10 bases in between. Germline-derived CDR1 and CDR2 are MNHNY and SVGAGI (reference sequence). CDR3 loop: CASRPDKEKLFF. DNA of the CDR3: TGTGCCAGCAGGCCTGACAAAGAAAAACTGTTTTTT.

V is TRBV30 and J is TRBJ2-7; the match to TRBD2 covers 13 bases. The V gene's germline CDR1 is GTSNPN and CDR2 SVGIG (reference sequence). Trimming cost V 2 bases and J 7 bases; bases outside gene matches: 8. This CDR3 has 15 amino acids. The CDR3 sequence is CAWSNPGLAGNEQYF. The DNA for the CDR3 is TGTGCCTGGAGTAACCCGGGACTAGCGGGGAATGAGCAGTACTTC.

The genes are TRBV15 and TRBJ2-1; 13 bases are shared with TRBD2. The length of the CDR3 is 17 residues. CDR1 and CDR2 (germline): LNHNV, YYDKDF (reference sequence). V was pared by 3 bases and J by 8 bases, with 10 bases of the junction left unmatched. The CDR3 loop reads CATSRRVLAGGPHEQFF. The CDR3 DNA reads TGTGCCACCAGCAGGCGAGTACTAGCGGGAGGGCCCCATGAGCAGTTCTTC.

V usage is TRBV19 and J usage is TRBJ2-6, with a tentative D call TRBD2 (6 bases). Germline V gene lookup returns CDR1 LNHDA and CDR2 SQIVND (reference sequence). V was pared by 6 bases and J by 1 base, with 10 bases between. The CDR3 runs to 15 residues. CDR3 sequence: CASRFGGSGANVLTF. CDR3 coding DNA: TGTGCCAGTAGGTTTGGGGGGTCTGGGGCCAACGTCCTGACTTTC. The whole variable domain, remainder taken from reference TRBV19 and TRBJ2-6, is DGGITQSPKYLFRKEGQNVTLSCEQNLNHDAMYWYRQDPGQGLRLIYYSQIVNDFQKGDIAEGYSVSREKKESFPLTVTSAQKNPTAFYLCASRFGGSGANVLTFGAGSRLTVL.

The chain employs TRBV28 and TRBJ2-7; TRBD1 matches at 9 bases. This CDR3 has 14 residues. Per the germline V gene, CDR1 is MDHEN and CDR2 is SYDVKM. The V segment lost 5 bases and the J segment 1 base; nucleotides outside the gene matches: 3. The CDR3 reads CASSTGGASYEQYF. The CDR3 bases are TGTGCCAGCAGTACAGGGGGCGCGTCCTACGAGCAGTACTTC.

The J gene is TRBJ2-7, the V gene TRBV19; D possibly uses TRBD1 or TRBD2 (6 bases each). The V end was cut by 3 bases, the J end by 1 base, with 19 bases between. Germline CDR1 reads LNHDA; CDR2 reads SQIVND (reference sequence). CDR3 size: 17 residues. The CDR3 sequence: CASSIAGQIGPSYEQYF. CDR3 DNA sequence: TGTGCCAGTAGTATTGCGGGACAAATCGGCCCATCCTACGAGCAGTACTTC.

The V call is TRBV11-3, the J call TRBJ2-3; maybe TRBD2 (5 bases). V was cut by 2 bases and J by 3 bases, with 12 bases left in between. This CDR3 has 15 amino acids. Germline lookup yields CDR1 SGHNT and CDR2 YENEEA. The CDR3 coding sequence is TGTGCCAGCAGCTTACTGGGGAGTGTTACAGATACGCAGTATTTT. This translates into CASSLLGSVTDTQYF.

V gene TRBV9 combines with J gene TRBJ1-3; D call uncertain. Between the trimmed V and J ends, which lost 0 bases and 4 bases, there was a span of 8 bases. Germline lookup yields CDR1 SGDLS and CDR2 YYNGEE. CDR3 length equals 14 residues. For the CDR3, the DNA is TGTGCCAGCAGCGTAGATCCGGAAGGAAACACCATATATTTT. Translating gives CASSVDPEGNTIYF. Combining the CDR3 with reference TRBV9 and TRBJ1-3 gives the whole variable domain DSGVTQTPKHLITATGQRVTLRCSPRSGDLSVYWYQQSLDQGLQFLIQYYNGEERAKGNILERFSAQQFPDLHSELNLSSLELGDSALYFCASSVDPEGNTIYFGEGSWLTVV.

This clone has only a few counts. The chain couples TRBV11-2 to TRBJ2-1; the D is unclear. The CDR3 runs to 15 residues. Germline V gene lookup returns CDR1 SGHAT and CDR2 FQNNGV. V was pared by 4 bases and J by 5 bases, with 15 bases between. In DNA, the CDR3 is TGTGCCAGCAGCTCACGACAAGCCGCCAACAATGAGCAGTTCTTC. It translates to CASSSRQAANNEQFF.

The chain joins TRBV18 to TRBJ1-3, with D perhaps matching TRBD1 (6 bases). Germline CDR1 reads KGHSH; CDR2 reads LQKENI. CDR3 length equals 14 residues. With 4 bases removed from V and 4 bases from J, the gap between germline ends came to 11 bases. Written as DNA, the CDR3 is TGTGCCAGCTCACGCCAAGGGGGAGGAAACACCATATATTTT. Translation gives CASSRQGGGNTIYF. The variable domain in full, with the rest retrieved from reference TRBV18 and TRBJ1-3, is NAGVMQNPRHLVRRRGQEARLRCSPMKGHSHVYWYRQLPEEGLKFMVYLQKENIIDESGMPKERFSAEFPKEGPSILRIQQVVRGDSAAYFCASSRQGGGNTIYFGEGSWLTVV.

The chain carries TRBV2 and TRBJ1-2; D ambiguous. Per germline, CDR1 SNHLY and CDR2 FYNNEI. This CDR3 spans 10 amino acids. Trimming stripped 2 bases from V and 7 bases from J, with 2 bases between. The CDR3 DNA follows: TGTGCCAGCAGTGAACCTGGCTACACCTTC. The encoded protein is CASSEPGYTF.

The chain combines TRBV7-6 with TRBJ1-4; tentatively, D is TRBD1 (5 bases). From germline, CDR1 is SGHVS and CDR2 FNYEAQ. CDR3 size: 14 residues. Trimming left V 2 bases short and J 6 bases short, with 10 bases between. The CDR3 reads CASSLSGGHEKLFF. Here the CDR3 DNA reads TGTGCCAGCAGCTTATCGGGGGGTCATGAAAAACTGTTTTTT.

The chain joins TRBV5-4 to TRBJ1-2; 7 nucleotides align to TRBD1. This CDR3 contains 13 residues. V dropped 4 bases and J dropped 8; count of bases not matched to a gene: 8. Germline V lookup: CDR1 SGHNT, CDR2 YYREEE (reference sequence). The CDR3 here is CASSGTEPSGYTF. In DNA, the CDR3 is TGTGCCAGCAGCGGGACAGAACCCAGCGGCTACACCTTC.

On this clone: Other DNA sequences in this specimen translate into the identical CDR3. The chain is built from TRBV15 and TRBJ2-7, with a tentative D call TRBD2 (6 bases). The CDR3 is 14 amino acids. V was clipped by 6 bases and J by 3 bases, with 15 bases between them. Per germline, CDR1 LNHNV and CDR2 YYDKDF (reference sequence). CDR3 loop: CATSLSGLFYEQYF. CDR3 nucleotide sequence: TGTGCCACCAGTTTAAGCGGGCTATTCTACGAGCAGTACTTC.

J is TRBJ2-7 and V is TRBV5-1; 14 bases align to TRBD2. Germline V gives CDR1 SGHRS, CDR2 YFSETQ. The J segment lost 3 bases and the V segment lost 1 base, leaving 6 bases of the junction unmatched. The CDR3 is 17 residues long. CDR3 DNA: TGCGCCAGCAGCTTGTCTCCCGGGACTAGCGGGAGCTACGAGCAGTACTTC. This translates into CASSLSPGTSGSYEQYF.

This chain connects TRBV6-5 to TRBJ2-7; D uncertain. V lost 5 bases, J lost 6 bases, and 11 bases lay in between. The CDR3 is 12 residues long. The germline V gene has CDR1 MNHEY and CDR2 SVGAGI. CDR3 sequence reads: CASSEAWGEQYF. CDR3 nucleotides: TGTGCCAGCAGTGAAGCGTGGGGCGAGCAGTACTTC.

This sequence joins TRBV29-1 and TRBJ2-1; 10 positions match TRBD2. Losses at the gene ends were 7 bases for V and 4 bases for J; bases not matched to a gene: 7. Germline values: CDR1 SQVTM, CDR2 ANQGSEA. This CDR3 comprises 14 residues. Here the CDR3 reads CSGGTSDPYNEQFF. The CDR3 nucleotides are TGCAGCGGCGGGACTAGCGACCCTTACAATGAGCAGTTCTTC.

This chain uses TRBV6-4 with TRBJ2-1, with unresolved D. CDR1 MRHNA and CDR2 SNTAGT come from the germline V gene. The CDR3 totals 14 residues. V lost 5 bases to trimming and J lost 10 bases, with 18 bases between them. The DNA for the CDR3 is TGTGCCAGCAGTATTAATCCGCTCGGAGAGGAGCAGTTCTTC. It specifies CASSINPLGEEQFF.

The chain joins TRBV30 to TRBJ1-1; 7 nucleotides agree with TRBD1. The CDR3 contains 13 residues. The J segment lost 1 base and the V segment lost 6 bases, leaving 5 bases of the junction unmatched. From germline, CDR1 is GTSNPN and CDR2 SVGIG (reference sequence). The CDR3 DNA is TGTGCCTGCCTAGGGACAGCGAACACTGAAGCTTTCTTT. Amino acids: CACLGTANTEAFF.

V usage is TRBV6-1 and J usage is TRBJ1-4; TRBD1 matches 11 bases. Germline V CDR1 and CDR2: MNHNS, SASEGT. This CDR3 is built from 16 residues. V dropped 1 base and J dropped 8; count of bases not matched to a gene: 6. In nucleotides, the CDR3 is TGTGCCAGCAGTGAAGGGCGGGACAGGGGGGACGAAAAACTGTTTTTT. It yields the protein CASSEGRDRGDEKLFF.